The 17 T cell receptor beta chains listed next were all sequenced from one sample in a study of T cells in Graves' hyperthyroidism and ophthalmopathy. TCR beta CDR3 sequences were amplified from RNA transcripts. In the first-round RT-PCR of the TCR CDR3, the HTBI primer set was used. MiXCR, applied by TCRdb to the multiplex PCR reads, yields one record per CDR3 protein. The table shows hundreds of thousands of distinct CDR3 sequences, with around 19% occurring only once. Sequencing was performed on blood. The receptors were sampled from a woman between 45 and 60 years old with Graves' hyperthyroidism that later progressed to Graves' ophthalmopathy.

This clonotype was detected a few times. The CDR3 sequence: CASGQVTTDTQYF. The DNA of the CDR3 is TGTGCCAGCGGCCAAGTGACCACAGATACGCAGTATTTT. The chain links TRBV2 to TRBJ2-3, with unresolved D. Germline values: CDR1 SNHLY, CDR2 FYNNEI. V lost 8 bases, J lost 2 bases, and 11 bases lay in between. CDR3 length: 13 amino acids.

In its sample, this clonotype is medium-sized (0.01 to 0.1%). The chain links TRBV11-2 to TRBJ1-1; possible D gene TRBD1, 5 bases. V dropped 3 bases and J dropped 1 base, with 12 bases sitting between them. CDR1 and CDR2 from the germline V gene are SGHAT and FQNNGV. The CDR3 covers 15 residues. The CDR3 DNA is TGTGCCAGCAGCTTCCCGGGACCGCGGAACACTGAAGCTTTCTTT. Translated: CASSFPGPRNTEAFF.

V usage is TRBV5-1 and J usage is TRBJ2-1; 12 positions agree with TRBD2. From germline, CDR1 is SGHRS and CDR2 YFSETQ. The CDR3 runs 17 residues. V shed 1 base and J 7 bases; nucleotides not matched to a gene: 9. The CDR3 protein is CASSLQTSGGKGNEQFF. Written as DNA, the CDR3 is TGCGCCAGCAGCTTGCAGACTAGCGGGGGCAAGGGGAATGAGCAGTTCTTC.

This chain uses TRBV4-2 with TRBJ2-1, with D maybe TRBD2 (7 bases). The CDR3 length is 17 residues. Trimming left V 4 bases short and J 2 bases short, with 18 bases between. CDR1 and CDR2 (germline): LGHNA, YNFKEQ. For the CDR3, the DNA is TGTGCCAGCAGCCTGAGCCCTAGGGGGGGGCCCTACAATGAGCAGTTCTTC. It is translated as CASSLSPRGGPYNEQFF.

This clonotype was recorded at least ten times. V gene TRBV18 combines with J gene TRBJ2-5; TRBD2 matches 10 bases. The length of the CDR3 is 17 residues. CDR1 is KGHSH and CDR2 is LQKENI in the germline V gene. V lost 5 bases, J lost 4 bases, and 13 bases stayed unmatched. DNA of the CDR3: TGTGCCAGCTCAACCAGGCCAAGCGGGGGGGCCGGAGAGACCCAGTACTTC. Amino acid sequence: CASSTRPSGGAGETQYF.

There are many counts of this clonotype. The V call is TRBV6-1, the J call TRBJ1-1, with 8 bases fitting TRBD1. The CDR3 length is 14 residues. Germline V CDR1 and CDR2: MNHNS, SASEGT. J gave up 1 base and V 8 bases, and 6 bases lay outside the gene matches. CDR3 sequence: CASGDGTGNTEAFF. CDR3 nucleotides: TGTGCCAGCGGGGACGGGACAGGGAACACTGAAGCTTTCTTT.

There are many counts of this clonotype. The chain combines TRBV11-2 with TRBJ1-1; D uncertain. V was cut by 3 bases and J by 0 bases, with 14 bases left in between. The CDR3 sequence is 16 residues long. Germline V gene sequence: CDR1 SGHAT, CDR2 FQNNGV. In DNA form, the CDR3 reads TGTGCCAGCAGCTTCGGAGCGAACCTCATGAACACTGAAGCTTTCTTT. It translates to CASSFGANLMNTEAFF.

This clonotype appeared many times. The chain links TRBV11-2 to TRBJ2-2; 7 bases agree with TRBD2. Per the germline V gene, CDR1 is SGHAT and CDR2 is FQNNGV. The V and J ends lost 4 bases and 4 bases, in that order; junction bases with no gene match: 12. CDR3 length: 17 residues. The CDR3: CASSSITGGGATGELFF. CDR3 sequence (DNA): TGTGCCAGCAGCTCGATCACGGGCGGGGGTGCCACCGGGGAGCTGTTTTTT.

The chain links TRBV14 to TRBJ1-2, with D tentatively TRBD1 (5 bases). The germline gives CDR1 SGHDN, CDR2 FVKESK. This CDR3 is 15 amino acids long. The V and J ends lost 0 bases and 8 bases respectively, with 16 bases between them. CDR3 nucleotide sequence: TGTGCCAGCAGCCAAGAATCTGCGACAGTAAGGGGCTACACCTTC. Residues: CASSQESATVRGYTF.

This clonotype was seen repeatedly, ten times or more. The chain has TRBV18 and TRBJ1-1, with TRBD1 identical over 12 bases. Germline V CDR1 and CDR2: KGHSH, LQKENI. V trimming: 2 bases; J trimming: 4 bases; junction bases outside the gene matches: 5. The CDR3 loop spans 16 amino acids. This chain's CDR3 is CASSPGDRGLGTEAFF. The CDR3 DNA reads TGTGCCAGCTCACCAGGGGACAGGGGGCTGGGCACTGAAGCTTTCTTT.

This clonotype occurred a few times. This rearrangement joins TRBV19 to TRBJ1-5; no reliable D call. CDR1 LNHDA and CDR2 SQIVND come from the germline V gene (reference sequence). Deletions cut 0 bases from V and 7 bases from J, with 13 bases between. The CDR3 runs 15 residues. In nucleotides, the CDR3 is TGTGCCAGTAGTATAGATCCCCCAAGACGACAGCCCCAGCATTTT. Its protein is CASSIDPPRRQPQHF.

This chain connects TRBV27 to TRBJ2-3; 9 bases map to TRBD2. J lost 5 bases, V lost 4 bases, and 10 bases had no gene match. The V gene's germline CDR1 is MNHEY and CDR2 SMNVEV (reference sequence). This CDR3 has 16 amino acids. CDR3 in amino acids: CASSSPAGGPEDTQYF. In DNA form, the CDR3 reads TGTGCCAGCAGTTCCCCAGCGGGGGGACCAGAAGATACGCAGTATTTT.

The chain employs TRBV12-3 or TRBV12-4 and TRBJ1-5; D is possibly TRBD1 (5 bases). V shed 4 bases and J shed 3 bases, with 13 bases lying between them. The CDR3 has 15 residues. The CDR3 DNA reads TGTGCCAGCAGTTCCCATCGGGGGAACAATCAGCCCCAGCATTTT. Translation: CASSSHRGNNQPQHF.

This clonotype was observed a handful of times. The chain joins TRBV6-1 to TRBJ1-6, with TRBD1 matching 8 bases. The J segment lost 10 bases and the V segment lost 7 bases, leaving 9 bases of the junction unmatched. Germline V gene sequence: CDR1 MNHNS, CDR2 SASEGT. This CDR3 has 14 amino acids. The chain's CDR3 is CASTTTGVSSPLHF. DNA for the CDR3: TGTGCCAGCACTACGACAGGGGTGTCCTCACCCCTCCACTTT.

This clonotype was picked up a small number of times. The rearrangement joins TRBV5-1 to TRBJ1-2; D is uncertain. V gave up 4 bases and J gave up 2 bases, with 12 bases separating them. The length of the CDR3 is 14 residues. From germline, CDR1 is SGHRS and CDR2 YFSETQ. As DNA, the CDR3 is TGCGCCAGCAGCGCAAGGACGGAGAACTATGGCTACACCTTC. Translating it yields CASSARTENYGYTF. The whole variable domain, remainder taken from reference TRBV5-1 and TRBJ1-2, is KAGVTQTPRYLIKTRGQQVTLSCSPISGHRSVSWYQQTPGQGLQFLFEYFSETQRNKGNFPGRFSGRQFSNSRSEMNVSTLELGDSALYLCASSARTENYGYTFGSGTRLTVV.

This clonotype was observed at least ten times. The chain carries TRBV2 and TRBJ1-5; a possible D gene is TRBD1 (5 bases). The CDR3 is 13 residues long. V was clipped by 6 bases and J by 4 bases, with 10 bases between them. Germline CDR1 is SNHLY and CDR2 is FYNNEI. The CDR3 DNA sequence: TGTGCCAGCAGAAGGGACGGGAATCAGCCCCAGCATTTT. Translation gives CASRRDGNQPQHF.

The V and J genes are TRBV5-6 and TRBJ2-1; 10 bases match TRBD2. CDR3 length equals 16 residues. Germline V gene lookup returns CDR1 SGHDT and CDR2 YYEEEE. The J segment lost 2 bases and the V segment lost 1 base, leaving 3 bases of the junction unmatched. The CDR3 DNA sequence: TGTGCCAGCAGCTTGAAGCGGGGGGGCGCCTACAATGAGCAGTTCTTC. It specifies CASSLKRGGAYNEQFF.